The 32 T cell receptor beta chains presented below share a single source sample, sequenced in a study of cytomegalovirus exposure and HLA in healthy donors. Primers for the PCR totalled 60 Vbeta and 13 Jbeta. Measured with immunoSEQ multiplex PCR; TCRdb has only the in-frame clones, and not every one. The table records 75,000 to 90,000 clones, over 9% of them present only once. The sequenced sample consisted of PBMCs. The receptor set was obtained from a man between 60 and 70 years old in good health and CMV-seropositive.

The table lists this clone with a few counts. The chain joins TRBV7-8 to TRBJ2-1; 9 bases align to TRBD2. Trimming cost V 3 bases and J 7 bases; bases outside gene matches: 7. Looked up from germline, CDR1 is SGHVS and CDR2 is FQNEAQ. CDR3 size: 15 residues. This chain's CDR3 is CASSLGVAGVNEQFF. DNA for the CDR3: TGTGCCAGCAGCTTGGGGGTAGCGGGAGTGAATGAGCAGTTCTTC.

The V and J genes are TRBV2 and TRBJ2-5, with 7 nucleotides matching TRBD2. This CDR3 comprises 15 residues. Per germline, CDR1 SNHLY and CDR2 FYNNEI. V lost 5 bases, J lost 4 bases, and 10 bases stayed unmatched. CDR3 in amino acids: CASSSGGTGVETQYF. CDR3 DNA sequence: TGTGCCAGCAGTTCGGGGGGAACCGGTGTAGAGACCCAGTACTTC.

There are a few counts of this clone. This chain joins TRBV9 and TRBJ1-1, with 7 bases identical to TRBD1. From germline, CDR1 is SGDLS and CDR2 YYNGEE. Germline trimming cut 4 bases from V and 2 bases from J; bases unmatched to any gene: 14. The CDR3 runs 17 residues. CDR3 nucleotides: TGTGCCAGCAGCTCACAACAGGGGAGAGTGGTCAACACTGAAGCTTTCTTT. It codes for CASSSQQGRVVNTEAFF. Using reference TRBV9 and TRBJ1-1 for the parts outside the CDR3, the full variable domain is DSGVTQTPKHLITATGQRVTLRCSPRSGDLSVYWYQQSLDQGLQFLIQYYNGEERAKGNILERFSAQQFPDLHSELNLSSLELGDSALYFCASSSQQGRVVNTEAFFGQGTRLTVV.

This clone came up a few times. The V call is TRBV7-6, the J call TRBJ2-7; D is perhaps TRBD1 (5 bases). V lost 5 bases to trimming and J lost 9 bases, with 14 bases between them. This CDR3 contains 12 residues. Germline CDR1 is SGHVS and CDR2 is FNYEAQ. The CDR3 nucleotides read TGTGCCAGCAGCCCGACGAATCAGGGGCAGTACTTC. Encoded protein: CASSPTNQGQYF.

This clone has a handful of counts. The chain is built from TRBV27 and TRBJ2-3, with 7 bases identical to TRBD2. Germline V gene lookup returns CDR1 MNHEY and CDR2 SMNVEV (reference sequence). The CDR3 runs to 15 residues. Unmatched junction bases numbered 4, after V lost 2 bases and J lost 2 bases. The CDR3 spells CASSLQRGSTDTQYF. CDR3 coding DNA: TGTGCCAGCAGTTTACAGCGGGGATCCACAGATACGCAGTATTTT.

The J gene is TRBJ1-5, the V gene TRBV7-8, with 7 nucleotides matching TRBD1. Germline V gene lookup returns CDR1 SGHVS and CDR2 FQNEAQ. This CDR3 spans 16 amino acids. Losses at the gene ends were 5 bases for V and 1 base for J; bases not matched to a gene: 8. The CDR3 DNA sequence: TGTGCCAGCAGCGCGAAGGGGGCCAACAGCAATCAGCCCCAGCATTTT. Translation gives CASSAKGANSNQPQHF.

Only a few counts were recorded for this clone. The sample holds other DNA sequences that translate to the same CDR3. CDR3 residues: CASSKRLAGEGDEQFF. The DNA for the CDR3 is TGTGCCAGCAGCAAGCGACTAGCGGGAGAAGGCGATGAGCAGTTCTTC. V usage is TRBV11-3 and J usage is TRBJ2-1, with 12 bases identical to TRBD2. Looked up from germline, CDR1 is SGHNT and CDR2 is YENEEA. Unmatched junction bases numbered 10, after V lost 5 bases and J lost 8 bases. The CDR3 is made up of 16 amino acids.

The chain has TRBV6-6 and TRBJ1-5; D may be TRBD1 (5 bases). The CDR3 length is 16 residues. Trimming removed 2 bases from V and 6 bases from J, with 17 bases in between. CDR1 and CDR2 (germline): MNHNY, SVGAGI (reference sequence). The CDR3 spells CASSYGIIDSAQPQHF. The CDR3 nucleotides read TGTGCCAGCAGTTACGGAATAATAGACAGCGCTCAGCCCCAGCATTTT.

This clone was detected only a few times. The V call is TRBV4-1, the J call TRBJ2-7, with 8 bases lining up with TRBD2. This CDR3 region has 16 residues. With V trimmed by 4 bases and J by 4 bases, 12 bases remained unmatched. The V gene's germline CDR1 is MGHRA and CDR2 YSYEKL. The DNA for the CDR3 is TGCGCCAGCAGCCCCGTTAAGAGCGGGAGTGTGTACGAGCAGTACTTC. This encodes CASSPVKSGSVYEQYF.

This clone was recorded a few times. The chain combines TRBV27 with TRBJ1-2; 11 nucleotides match TRBD1. After removal of 3 bases from V and 4 bases from J, the junction contained 4 bases not matched to a gene. Germline loops: CDR1 MNHEY, CDR2 SMNVEV (reference sequence). This CDR3 comprises 15 residues. This CDR3 reads CASSLGQGGPYGYTF. DNA for the CDR3: TGTGCCAGCAGTTTGGGACAGGGGGGCCCCTATGGCTACACCTTC.

Only a few counts were recorded for this clone. The junction does not match germline at one end; this may be a read error. The rearrangement uses TRBV10-1 and TRBJ1-2; D ambiguous. This CDR3 spans 14 amino acids. Germline V gene data show CDR1 as WNHNN and CDR2 as SYGVQD (reference sequence). The CDR3 DNA follows: TGCGCCAGCAGTAGCGGGAGTGCTAACTATGGCTACCCCTTC. Translation gives CASSSGSANYGYPF.

The V and J genes are TRBV28 and TRBJ1-2; D gene ambiguous. V was clipped by 5 bases and J by 8 bases, with 15 bases between them. This CDR3 spans 13 amino acids. Germline values: CDR1 MDHEN, CDR2 SYDVKM. The CDR3 DNA sequence: TGTGCCAGCAGTATAACCGACAAGCGGGGCTACACCTTC. This gives the protein CASSITDKRGYTF.

Sample share makes this clone medium-sized. J is TRBJ2-1 and V is TRBV30; 11 bases agree with TRBD2. This CDR3 contains 16 residues. Germline V gene lookup returns CDR1 GTSNPN and CDR2 SVGIG (reference sequence). The ends lost 0 bases at V and 7 bases at J; junction bases unmatched: 8. The CDR3 loop is CAWSVGSGRAGNEQFF. CDR3 coding DNA: TGTGCCTGGAGTGTCGGTAGCGGGAGGGCGGGGAATGAGCAGTTCTTC.

This clone was seen a few times. The chain links TRBV2 to TRBJ1-1; D is perhaps TRBD1 (6 bases). Trimming cost V 3 bases and J 1 base, with 9 bases left between them. Germline V CDR1 and CDR2: SNHLY, FYNNEI. The CDR3 contains 14 residues. The CDR3 reads CASSDSGANTEAFF. CDR3 coding DNA: TGTGCCAGCAGTGATTCAGGGGCGAACACTGAAGCTTTCTTT.

The rearrangement joins TRBV19 to TRBJ1-5; 9 bases map to TRBD1. J lost 0 bases, V lost 5 bases, and 2 bases had no gene match. Germline assignment: CDR1 LNHDA and CDR2 SQIVND (reference sequence). The CDR3 length is 15 residues. CDR3 protein: CASSGQGFSNQPQHF. In DNA form, the CDR3 reads TGTGCCAGTAGTGGACAGGGGTTTAGCAATCAGCCCCAGCATTTT.

The chain recombines TRBV7-9 with TRBJ2-7; a possible D gene is TRBD1 (6 bases). V dropped 4 bases and J dropped 3 bases, with 10 bases sitting between them. Germline V CDR1 and CDR2: SEHNR, FQNEAQ (reference sequence). The CDR3 extends over 13 amino acids. As DNA, the CDR3 is TGTGCCAGCAGCTCAAGGACAGTCTACGAGCAGTACTTC. This gives the protein CASSSRTVYEQYF.

The CDR3 DNA is TGTGCCAGCAGCTCCACAGGGGGCGAGGGCTACACCTTC. Its protein is CASSSTGGEGYTF. The chain employs TRBV7-6 and TRBJ1-2; the match to TRBD1 covers 9 bases. The CDR3 is made up of 13 amino acids. The germline gives CDR1 SGHVS, CDR2 FNYEAQ. V lost 4 bases, J lost 8 bases, and 5 bases stayed unmatched.

This clone was seen a few times. V gene TRBV11-2 combines with J gene TRBJ2-7; 9 bases match TRBD2. The CDR3 loop spans 17 amino acids. The J segment lost 3 bases and the V segment lost 0 bases, leaving 9 bases of the junction unmatched. CDR1 is SGHAT, CDR2 FQNNGV, per germline. The CDR3 loop is CASSLDLAGGPFYEQYF. The CDR3 nucleotides are TGTGCCAGCAGCTTAGATCTCGCGGGAGGGCCCTTCTACGAGCAGTACTTC.

The chain is built from TRBV15 and TRBJ2-3; 7 bases fit TRBD2. The CDR3 is 19 residues long. Germline CDR1 LNHNV, CDR2 YYDKDF (reference sequence). V was pared by 5 bases and J by 2 bases, with 19 bases of the junction left unmatched. The CDR3 here is CATSAPGGLAEESTDTQYF. The CDR3, as DNA: TGTGCCACCAGCGCCCCGGGCGGTCTAGCGGAGGAATCCACAGATACGCAGTATTTT.

The V gene is TRBV4-2, the J gene TRBJ1-2; 10 positions agree with TRBD1. CDR1 LGHNA and CDR2 YNFKEQ come from the germline V gene. The junction had 12 bases not matched to a gene; V was cut back by 0 bases and J by 8 bases. This CDR3 is 17 amino acids long. The CDR3 bases are TGTGCCAGCAGCCAAGATTTGACAGGGGGCGTGCGAGAAGGCTACACCTTC. Translating gives CASSQDLTGGVREGYTF.

This chain connects TRBV28 to TRBJ1-2, with TRBD1 matching over 7 bases. With V trimmed by 4 bases and J by 4 bases, 0 bases remained unmatched. The CDR3 covers 12 residues. Germline lookup yields CDR1 MDHEN and CDR2 SYDVKM. This CDR3 is CASSWTGYGYTF. CDR3 sequence (DNA): TGTGCCAGCAGTTGGACAGGCTATGGCTACACCTTC.

The chain uses TRBV5-8 and TRBJ1-4, with 8 bases lining up with TRBD1. With 4 bases clipped from V and 1 base from J, the junction kept 6 bases outside the gene matches. Germline V gene data show CDR1 as SGHTS and CDR2 as YDEGEE. The length of the CDR3 is 16 residues. The CDR3 loop reads CASSLGTGVTNEKLFF. DNA for the CDR3: TGTGCCAGCAGCCTCGGGACAGGAGTAACTAATGAAAAACTGTTTTTT.

This clone was detected a few times. The chain couples TRBV7-9 to TRBJ2-2; 8 bases fit TRBD1. J lost 0 bases, V lost 5 bases, and 2 bases had no gene match. This CDR3 spans 15 amino acids. CDR1 is SEHNR and CDR2 is FQNEAQ in the germline V gene (reference sequence). The CDR3 is CASSLQGANTGELFF. DNA of the CDR3: TGTGCCAGCAGCCTACAGGGGGCGAACACCGGGGAGCTGTTTTTT.

The chain couples TRBV4-2 to TRBJ2-5, with 10 bases that match TRBD2. J was trimmed by 1 base and V by 2 bases; bases with no gene match: 10. CDR1 and CDR2 from the germline V gene are LGHNA and YNFKEQ. The length of the CDR3 is 18 residues. The CDR3 nucleotides are TGTGCCAGCAGCCAACAAGGTAGCGGGGGGCTCGGCCAAGAGACCCAGTACTTC. It translates to CASSQQGSGGLGQETQYF.

This sequence joins TRBV7-2 and TRBJ2-5; D gene ambiguous. The J call is doubtful: the DNA matches TRBJ2-7 better. Germline CDR1 and CDR2: SGHTA and FQGNSA. The CDR3 runs to 14 residues. CDR3 in amino acids: CASSLESGGDEQYF. In nucleotides, the CDR3 is TGTGCCAGCAGCTTAGAGTCGGGTGGTGACGAGCAGTACTTC.

The sample holds a few counts of this clone. This sequence joins TRBV19 and TRBJ2-7, with 8 positions matching TRBD1. J was trimmed by 2 bases and V by 5 bases; bases with no gene match: 8. CDR1 is LNHDA and CDR2 is SQIVND in the germline V gene (reference sequence). The CDR3 runs to 15 residues. The DNA of the CDR3 is TGTGCCAGTAGTCGGGGGCCAGGGGGCACCTACGAGCAGTACGTC. It translates to CASSRGPGGTYEQYV.

The CDR3 bases are TGTGCCACCAGCTTACTTGCGAACACCGGGGAGCTGTTTTTT. Its protein product is CATSLLANTGELFF. V usage is TRBV15 and J usage is TRBJ2-2; D gene unclear. CDR3 length: 14 amino acids. Germline lookup yields CDR1 LNHNV and CDR2 YYDKDF (reference sequence). V lost 5 bases and J lost 0, with 7 bases in between.

CDR3 nucleotides: TGTGCCAGCAGCGTACAGGGGGCATACAATGAGCAGTTCTTC. Residues: CASSVQGAYNEQFF. The V gene is TRBV9, the J gene TRBJ2-1, with 8 bases fitting TRBD1. Germline V gene lookup returns CDR1 SGDLS and CDR2 YYNGEE. This CDR3 is built from 14 residues. V was pared by 1 base and J by 4 bases, with 1 base of the junction left unmatched.

The V and J genes are TRBV5-6 and TRBJ2-7; TRBD2 matches 7 bases. Unmatched junction bases numbered 8, after V lost 5 bases and J lost 3 bases. Germline loops: CDR1 SGHDT, CDR2 YYEEEE. This CDR3 has 14 amino acids. The chain's CDR3 is CASRRDYASYEQYV. CDR3 DNA sequence: TGTGCCAGCAGGCGGGACTATGCAAGCTACGAGCAGTACGTC.

This clone was seen just once. The V gene is TRBV19, the J gene TRBJ1-1; tentatively, D is TRBD1 (5 bases). Per germline, CDR1 LNHDA and CDR2 SQIVND (reference sequence). With 4 bases removed from V and 4 bases from J, the gap between germline ends came to 10 bases. The CDR3 extends over 13 amino acids. CDR3 protein: CASSKGLGTEAFF. The CDR3 DNA is TGTGCCAGTAGTAAGGGGTTGGGCACTGAAGCTTTCTTT.

The rearrangement links TRBV4-2 to TRBJ2-7; perhaps TRBD2 as D (6 bases). Germline CDR1 LGHNA, CDR2 YNFKEQ. The V end was cut by 1 base, the J end by 3 bases, with 7 bases between. The CDR3 loop spans 13 amino acids. The CDR3 DNA follows: TGTGCCAGCAGCCAAGGCGGGGACTACGAGCAGTACTTC. Amino acid sequence: CASSQGGDYEQYF.

The chain couples TRBV6-1 to TRBJ1-1; D gene uncertain. CDR3 size: 13 residues. The ends were cut back, 6 bases at V and 1 base at J, with 9 bases in the middle. Looked up from germline, CDR1 is MNHNS and CDR2 is SASEGT. The CDR3 DNA follows: TGTGCCAGCAGGGGCGCCACGAACACTGAAGCTTTCTTT. The encoded protein is CASRGATNTEAFF.